A selection of T cell receptor beta chains follows, all from one sample in a study of cytotoxic CD8 clonotypes in ibrutinib-treated CLL. Generated by immunoSEQ multiplex PCR, the TCRdb table keeps only in-frame clones and is missing some. The sample includes tens of thousands of clones, approximately 82% of them seen just once. Sequenced here: PBMCs, sampled after 24 months of ibrutinib treatment. Receptor source: a human donor with chronic lymphocytic leukemia. Each CDR3 is given with its conserved first and last residue. The D gene is left open where the match is weak. The size entry is marked missing in some rows and otherwise reads once, few, many or a size class.

d_call	v_call	clone_size	j_call	cdr3_aa	cdr3_nt
TRBD1	TRBV29-1	.	TRBJ2-2	CSVRQGADTGELFF	TGCAGCGTTCGGCAGGGGGCGGACACCGGGGAGCTGTTTTTT
.	TRBV6-1	.	TRBJ1-2	CASSGGRNFNYGYTF	TGTGCCAGCAGTGGAGGACGGAATTTTAACTATGGCTACACCTTC
.	TRBV5-6	once	TRBJ1-2	CASSLVAGNDYGYTF	TGTGCCAGCAGCTTGGTGGCAGGGAACGACTATGGCTACACCTTC
.	TRBV7-9	.	TRBJ1-3	CASSLGPGNTIYF	TGTGCCAGCAGCTTAGGCCCTGGAAACACCATATATTTT
.	TRBV7-9	few	TRBJ2-2	CASSFTGPGELFF	TGTGCCAGCAGCTTTACAGGACCCGGGGAGCTGTTTTTT
TRBD2	TRBV10-1	.	TRBJ2-2	CASSESGSGKNTGELFF	TGCGCCAGCAGTGAGTCGGGTAGCGGGAAGAACACCGGGGAGCTGTTTTTT
TRBD1	TRBV4-3	.	TRBJ2-2	CASSQETTGSFGELFF	TGCGCCAGCAGCCAAGAGACGACAGGGTCATTCGGGGAGCTGTTTTTT
TRBD1	TRBV13	.	TRBJ2-3	CASSKTGTGTDTQYF	TGTGCCAGCAGCAAAACCGGGACAGGCACAGATACGCAGTATTTT
.	TRBV7-2	medium-sized	TRBJ1-1	CASSLGGPEAFF	TGTGCCAGCAGCTTAGGGGGCCCTGAAGCTTTCTTT
.	TRBV5-1	.	TRBJ2-4	CASSLEPGAKNIQYF	TGCGCCAGCAGCTTGGAGCCAGGAGCCAAAAACATTCAGTACTTC
TRBD1	TRBV30	.	TRBJ2-7	CAWRRDRDEQYF	TGTGCCTGGAGACGGGACAGGGACGAGCAGTACTTC
TRBD2	TRBV2	.	TRBJ2-1	CAGMTSGMLEQFF	TGTGCCGGAATGACTAGCGGGATGCTTGAGCAGTTCTTC
TRBD2	TRBV9	.	TRBJ2-1	CASSVAGGPGNEQFF	TGTGCCAGCAGCGTAGCGGGAGGGCCTGGGAATGAGCAGTTCTTC
.	TRBV15	.	TRBJ1-2	CATSRDQIGYTF	TGTGCCACCAGCAGAGATCAGATAGGCTACACCTTC
.	TRBV6-1	.	TRBJ2-2	CASSAYSLFDRHLETGELFF	TGTGCCAGCAGTGCGTACTCCCTGTTCGACAGGCATTTGGAAACCGGGGAGCTGTTTTTT
TRBD2	TRBV10-3	.	TRBJ2-7	CAISSTSGPYEQYF	TGTGCCATCAGTAGCACTAGCGGGCCCTACGAGCAGTACTTC
.	TRBV4-1	.	TRBJ2-7	CASSREGTEAYEQYF	TGCGCCAGCAGCCGAGAAGGGACGGAAGCCTACGAGCAGTACTTC
.	TRBV5-6	.	TRBJ2-2	CASSLAAGELFF	TGTGCCAGCAGCTTGGCGGCCGGGGAGCTGTTTTTT
.	TRBV7-2	.	TRBJ2-7	CASSSDYFSYEQYF	TGTGCCAGCAGCTCGGACTATTTCTCCTACGAGCAGTACTTC
.	TRBV20-1	.	TRBJ2-3	CSARDQYTQYF	TGCAGTGCTAGAGACCAGTATACGCAGTATTTT
.	TRBV19	.	TRBJ1-5	CASSIGSAGINQPQHF	TGTGCCAGTAGTATAGGATCGGCAGGGATCAATCAGCCCCAGCATTTT
.	TRBV28	.	TRBJ2-7	CASSFGSFYEQYF	TGTGCCAGCAGTTTCGGAAGTTTCTACGAGCAGTACTTC
.	TRBV25-1	few	TRBJ2-3	CASSTSDTPDTQYF	TGTGCCAGCAGTACCTCAGATACCCCAGATACGCAGTATTTT
TRBD2	TRBV5-4	once	TRBJ2-7	CASSLGTSGMYEQYF	TGTGCCAGCAGCTTGGGGACTAGCGGGATGTACGAGCAGTACTTC
.	TRBV6-5	.	TRBJ2-7	CASFDGSYEQYF	TGTGCCAGCTTTGACGGCTCCTACGAGCAGTACTTC
TRBD2	TRBV29-1	.	TRBJ2-7	CSVGGLAGDSYEQYF	TGCAGCGTGGGAGGACTAGCGGGAGATTCCTACGAGCAGTACTTC